This paragraph reports one TCR beta chain. The antigen remains undetermined. The data were obtained in a study of cytomegalovirus exposure and HLA in healthy donors. Trimming at V came to 4 bases and at J to 3 bases, leaving 10 bases not matched to a gene. The CDR3 sequence is 16 residues long. From germline, CDR1 is SGHRS and CDR2 YFSETQ. General observations from the study: CMV serostatus was the only recorded immune exposure for donors. Later analysis associated a missense DCLRE1C variant with TCR beta V- and J-gene trimming.

PCR employed 60 Vbeta and 13 Jbeta primers. Libraries were prepared by immunoSEQ multiplex PCR; TCRdb keeps only in-frame clonotypes and omits some of them. The sample has roughly 100,000 clones; around 60% are singletons. This sequence was found in a human donor in good health. J is TRBJ2-3 and V is TRBV5-1; 8 bases agree with TRBD2. Sequenced input: PBMCs. The CDR3 reads CASSPGTRSVTDTQYF. The CDR3 DNA sequence: TGCGCCAGCAGCCCGGGGACTAGATCTGTTACAGATACGCAGTATTTT. Variable domain in full (rest from reference TRBV5-1 and TRBJ2-3): KAGVTQTPRYLIKTRGQQVTLSCSPISGHRSVSWYQQTPGQGLQFLFEYFSETQRNKGNFPGRFSGRQFSNSRSEMNVSTLELGDSALYLCASSPGTRSVTDTQYFGPGTRLTVL.